This TCR beta chain was profiled in a study of identical twins. General study results and limits: The conclusions drew on cross-sectional statistical analysis instead of tracking the same donors.

Unique molecular identifiers were present on the cDNA, which also gained a universal primer site by template switching. Via MiXCR, TCRdb re-called the 5' RACE reads, giving one row per CDR3 protein. The profile covers about 730,000 distinct CDR3 sequences, with less than 25% appearing a single time and over 4% taken by the ten largest. Regarding this clonotype: Its antigen is not known.

Germline values: CDR1 SGHRS, CDR2 YFSETQ. This CDR3 has 15 amino acids. Trimming took 0 bases from V and 4 from J, leaving 13 bases between them. These same data were also listed under a study on T cells expressing NK-cell markers. Per that paper: In sorted CD3+CD56+NKG2C+, CD3+CD56+NKG2C- and CD3+CD56-NKG2C+ T cells, TCR beta repertoires were obtained. For about 6 donors, the dominant NKG2C+ clonotypes made up roughly 1.0-8% of their CD8+ T cells.

The chain recombines TRBV5-1 with TRBJ1-2; D unresolved. This clonotype was sampled from a young woman in good health. Sequencing was carried out using PBMCs. The CDR3 DNA is TGCGCCAGCAGCTTGGAGGCAGGACTATTCTATGGCTACACCTTC. This gives the protein CASSLEAGLFYGYTF. The whole variable domain, remainder taken from reference TRBV5-1 and TRBJ1-2, is KAGVTQTPRYLIKTRGQQVTLSCSPISGHRSVSWYQQTPGQGLQFLFEYFSETQRNKGNFPGRFSGRQFSNSRSEMNVSTLELGDSALYLCASSLEAGLFYGYTFGSGTRLTVV.